The sequence of this TCR beta chain was determined in a study of regulatory T cells in long-lasting Graves disease. This clonotype showed up many times. V dropped 8 bases and J dropped 8 bases, with 15 bases sitting between them. CDR1 LGHNT and CDR2 FRNRAP come from the germline V gene. The CDR3 runs to 12 residues. Time point reported: persistent/refractory GD, antithyroid drugs over 5 years with positive TRAb. Extracted PBMC RNA gave rise to the TCR library. Patients were enrolled at an endocrinology department in Xi'an, China. In building TCR beta libraries, iRepertoire HTBI primers were used together with Arm-PCR of CDR3 regions. TCRdb reprocessed the multiplex PCR reads via MiXCR and lists one record per CDR3 protein. The data show 300,000 to 350,000 distinct CDR3 sequences, about 18% seen once.

This receptor was taken from a female donor with Graves disease. The sequenced sample was peripheral blood mononuclear cells (PBMCs), obtained when the disease was refractory, from a patient treated with antithyroid drugs. The V call is TRBV12-5, the J call TRBJ1-2; tentative D call: TRBD1 (6 bases). The CDR3 nucleotides read TGTGCTAGTCCCCACAGGGCAGGCGGCTACACCTTC. This encodes CASPHRAGGYTF.